The following is a T cell receptor beta chain sequence with its context. One base away lies a much larger clone, so this may be a sequencing read error. The sample belongs to a study of identical twins. Germline V lookup: CDR1 LGHNA, CDR2 YNFKEQ. CDR3 length: 16 amino acids. The V and J ends lost 1 base and 11 bases respectively, with 23 bases between them. Each CDR3 protein gets one entry after TCRdb re-called the 5' RACE reads with MiXCR. The sample consists of 1.5 million or so distinct CDR3 sequences, about 32% of them appearing once. The sequence derives from a newborn girl in good health. The source material was cord blood. The gene calls are TRBV4-2 and TRBJ2-5; weak D call: TRBD2 (5 bases). CDR3 loop: CASSQGELGVYNEQYF. The DNA of the CDR3 is TGTGCCAGCAGCCAAGGTGAGCTGGGAGTTTACAATGAGCAGTACTTC.